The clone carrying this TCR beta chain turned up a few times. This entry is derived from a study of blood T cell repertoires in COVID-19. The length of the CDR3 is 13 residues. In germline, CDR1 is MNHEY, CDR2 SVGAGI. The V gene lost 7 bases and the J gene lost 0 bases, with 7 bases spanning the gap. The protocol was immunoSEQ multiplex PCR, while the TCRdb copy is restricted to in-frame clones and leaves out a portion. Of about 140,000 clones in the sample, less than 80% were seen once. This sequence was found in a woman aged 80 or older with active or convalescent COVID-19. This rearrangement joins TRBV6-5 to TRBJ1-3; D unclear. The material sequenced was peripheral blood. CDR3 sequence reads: CASTGNSGNTIYF. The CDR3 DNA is TGTGCCAGCACCGGTAACTCTGGAAACACCATATATTTT.